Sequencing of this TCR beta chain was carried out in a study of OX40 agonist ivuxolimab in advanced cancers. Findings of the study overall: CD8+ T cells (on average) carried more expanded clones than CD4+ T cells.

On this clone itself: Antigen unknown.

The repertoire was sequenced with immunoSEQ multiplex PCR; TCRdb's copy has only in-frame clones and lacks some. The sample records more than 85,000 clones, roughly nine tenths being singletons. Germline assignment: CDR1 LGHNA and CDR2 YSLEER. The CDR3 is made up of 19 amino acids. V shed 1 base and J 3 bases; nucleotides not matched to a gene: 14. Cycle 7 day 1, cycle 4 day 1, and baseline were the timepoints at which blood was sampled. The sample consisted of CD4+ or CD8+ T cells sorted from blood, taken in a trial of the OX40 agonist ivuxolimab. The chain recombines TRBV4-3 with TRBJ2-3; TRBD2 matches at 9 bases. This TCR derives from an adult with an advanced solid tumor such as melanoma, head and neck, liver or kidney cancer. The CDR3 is CASSQVKTSGLRSTDTQYF. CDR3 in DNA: TGCGCCAGCAGCCAAGTAAAGACTAGCGGACTCCGATCTACAGATACGCAGTATTTT.